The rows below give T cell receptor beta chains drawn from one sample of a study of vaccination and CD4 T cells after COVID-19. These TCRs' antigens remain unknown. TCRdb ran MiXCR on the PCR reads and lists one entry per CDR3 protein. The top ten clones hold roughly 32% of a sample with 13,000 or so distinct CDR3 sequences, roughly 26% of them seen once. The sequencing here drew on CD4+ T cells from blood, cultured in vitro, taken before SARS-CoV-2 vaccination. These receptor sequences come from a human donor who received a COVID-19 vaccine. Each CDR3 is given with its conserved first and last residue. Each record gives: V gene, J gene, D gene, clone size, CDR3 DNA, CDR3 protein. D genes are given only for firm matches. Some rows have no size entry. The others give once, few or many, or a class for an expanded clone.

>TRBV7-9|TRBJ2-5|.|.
TGTGCCAGCAGCTATGGACAGCGAGACCAAGAGACCCAGTACTTC
CASSYGQRDQETQYF
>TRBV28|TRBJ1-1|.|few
TGTGCCAGCAGTTTACGGGTTCGGGGCACTGAAGCTTTCTTT
CASSLRVRGTEAFF
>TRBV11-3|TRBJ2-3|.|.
TGTGCCAGCAGCTTACCGGATACGCAGTATTTT
CASSLPDTQYF
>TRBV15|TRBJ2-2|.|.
TGTGCCACCAGCAGCCACGATAGGGGGGCGAGGGCCGGGGAGCTGTTTTTT
CATSSHDRGARAGELFF
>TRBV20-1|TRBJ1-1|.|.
TGCAGTGCTAGACAGGGCGGCACTGAAGCTTTCTTT
CSARQGGTEAFF
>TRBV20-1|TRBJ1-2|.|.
TGCAGTGCTAGAGATTCGGCGGCTCGGGGCTACACCTTC
CSARDSAARGYTF
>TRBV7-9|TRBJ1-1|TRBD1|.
TGTGCCAGCAGCTTATATTATATGGGGACAGGGTTTATTGGGACTGAAGCTTTCTTT
CASSLYYMGTGFIGTEAFF
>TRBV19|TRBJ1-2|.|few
TGTGCCAGTAGTCCTCGACGGGGGACGTCAAACTATGGCTACACCTTC
CASSPRRGTSNYGYTF
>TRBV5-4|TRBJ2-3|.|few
TGTGCCAGCAGCAAAAAGGGGCCTTTGTTAGATACGCAGTATTTT
CASSKKGPLLDTQYF
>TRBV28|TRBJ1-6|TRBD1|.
TGTGCCAGCAGTCCAGCCGGGACAGGGGGCTCACCCCTCCACTTT
CASSPAGTGGSPLHF
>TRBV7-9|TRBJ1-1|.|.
TGTGCCAGCAGCCCCCAGGGAGCCTCCCCTGAAGCTTTCTTT
CASSPQGASPEAFF
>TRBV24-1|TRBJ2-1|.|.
TGTGCCACCAGTGATTTCCACCGCCACAATGAGCAGTTCTTC
CATSDFHRHNEQFF
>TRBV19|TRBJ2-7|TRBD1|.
TGTGCCACGCGGACAGGGGGCTACGAGCAGTACTTC
CATRTGGYEQYF
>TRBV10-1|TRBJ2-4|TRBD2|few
TGCGCCAGCAGTGAGCTAGCGGGGGGAGCCAAAAACATTCAGTACTTC
CASSELAGGAKNIQYF
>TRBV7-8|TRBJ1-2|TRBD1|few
TGTGCCAGCAGCACGGCCAGGGACAGCCACTATGGCTACACCTTC
CASSTARDSHYGYTF
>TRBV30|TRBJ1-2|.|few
TGTGCCTGGAAGGAGATAGGGGGTGGCTACACCTTC
CAWKEIGGGYTF
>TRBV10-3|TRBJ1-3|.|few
TGTGCCATCACCACAGGCTCTGGAAACACCATATATTTT
CAITTGSGNTIYF
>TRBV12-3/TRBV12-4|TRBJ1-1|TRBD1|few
TGTGCCAGCAGTGAGGACAGGGTAGGAACTGAAGCTTTCTTT
CASSEDRVGTEAFF
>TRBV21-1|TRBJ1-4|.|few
TGTGCCAGCAGCAAAGGTGTCCGGCAGGGCCATGAAAAACTGTTTTTT
CASSKGVRQGHEKLFF
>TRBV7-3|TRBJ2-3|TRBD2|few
TGTGCCTCCGGGAGCGGGGGTATCACAGATACGCAGTATTTT
CASGSGGITDTQYF
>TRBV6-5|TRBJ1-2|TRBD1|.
TGTGCCAGCAGTTACTCCGGGACAGGATCGTATGGCTACACCTTC
CASSYSGTGSYGYTF
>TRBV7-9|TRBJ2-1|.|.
TGTGCCAGCAGCTTAGCGGGGGCCGTAAATGAGCAGTTCTTC
CASSLAGAVNEQFF
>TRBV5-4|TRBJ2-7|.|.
TGTGCCAGCAGCCGGGACGGGTTATACGAGCAGTACTTC
CASSRDGLYEQYF
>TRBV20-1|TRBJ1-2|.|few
TGCAGTGCTATCTCAGGGGAAGGTAGCTATGGCTACACCTTC
CSAISGEGSYGYTF
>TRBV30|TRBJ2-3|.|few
TGTGCCCACCAGAGGGACGGGACAATCACAGATACGCAGTATTTT
CAHQRDGTITDTQYF
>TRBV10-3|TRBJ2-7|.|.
TGTGCCAGCAGCCGGACCCCCTCCTACGAGCAGTACTTC
CASSRTPSYEQYF
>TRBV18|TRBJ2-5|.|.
TGTGCCAGCTCACCACAGGGGTTAAATTCGAGAGGGACCCAGTACTTC
CASSPQGLNSRGTQYF
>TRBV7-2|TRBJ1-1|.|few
TGTGCCAGCAGCTTAGGGGGCAGACCAAACACTGAAGCTTTCTTT
CASSLGGRPNTEAFF
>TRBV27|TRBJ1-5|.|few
TGTGCCAGCAGCCAGGGGAGGGATCAGCCCCAGCATTTT
CASSQGRDQPQHF
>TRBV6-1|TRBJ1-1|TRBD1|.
TGTGCCAGCAGTGCCTGGGACAGGGAGAACACTGAAGCTTTCTTT
CASSAWDRENTEAFF
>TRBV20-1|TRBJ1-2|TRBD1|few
TGCAGTGCTACAACCGGGACAGGCTATGGCTACACCTTC
CSATTGTGYGYTF
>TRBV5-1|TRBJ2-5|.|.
TGCGCCAGCAGCTTGGGTTACATGGAGACCCAGTACTTC
CASSLGYMETQYF
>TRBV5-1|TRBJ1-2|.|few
TGCGCCAGCGTTACTCTATCTATGGGCTACACCTTC
CASVTLSMGYTF
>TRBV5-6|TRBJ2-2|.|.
TGTGCCAGCAGCTTGATTGGTGCGGTGTGGACCGGGGAGCTGTTTTTT
CASSLIGAVWTGELFF
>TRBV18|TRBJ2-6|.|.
TGTGCCAGCTCACCACCGTACACAGGGGGGGCTGGGGCCAACGTCCTGACTTTC
CASSPPYTGGAGANVLTF
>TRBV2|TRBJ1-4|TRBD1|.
TGTGCCAGCACCCGATTGGGACAGGGAAATGAAAAACTGTTTTTT
CASTRLGQGNEKLFF
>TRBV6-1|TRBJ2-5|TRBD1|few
TGTGCCAGCAGCTCGACAGGGTTGACGGCCCAGTACTTC
CASSSTGLTAQYF
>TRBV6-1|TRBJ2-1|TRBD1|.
TGTGCCAGCAGTGAAGAGTTTCGACAGGGTCCCTACAATGAGCAGTTCTTC
CASSEEFRQGPYNEQFF
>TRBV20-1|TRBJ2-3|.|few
TGCAGTGCTAGGAGGGATCACACAGATACGCAGTATTTT
CSARRDHTDTQYF
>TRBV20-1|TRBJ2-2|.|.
TGCAGTGCTAAGATCCCGAACACCGGGGAGCTGTTTTTT
CSAKIPNTGELFF